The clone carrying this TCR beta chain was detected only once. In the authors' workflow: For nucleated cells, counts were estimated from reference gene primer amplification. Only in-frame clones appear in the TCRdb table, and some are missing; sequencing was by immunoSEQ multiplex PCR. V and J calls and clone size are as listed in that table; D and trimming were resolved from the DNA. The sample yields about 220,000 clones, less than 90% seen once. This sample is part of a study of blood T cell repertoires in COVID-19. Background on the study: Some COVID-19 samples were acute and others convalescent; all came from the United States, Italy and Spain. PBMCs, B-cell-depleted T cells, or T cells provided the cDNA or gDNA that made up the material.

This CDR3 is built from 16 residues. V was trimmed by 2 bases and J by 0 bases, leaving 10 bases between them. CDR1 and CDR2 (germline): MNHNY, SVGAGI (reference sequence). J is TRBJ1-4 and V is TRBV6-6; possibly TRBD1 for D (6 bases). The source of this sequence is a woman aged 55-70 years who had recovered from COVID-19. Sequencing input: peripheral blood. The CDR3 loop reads CASSYPKGATNEKLFF. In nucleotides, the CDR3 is TGTGCCAGCAGTTACCCAAAGGGGGCAACTAATGAAAAACTGTTTTTT.